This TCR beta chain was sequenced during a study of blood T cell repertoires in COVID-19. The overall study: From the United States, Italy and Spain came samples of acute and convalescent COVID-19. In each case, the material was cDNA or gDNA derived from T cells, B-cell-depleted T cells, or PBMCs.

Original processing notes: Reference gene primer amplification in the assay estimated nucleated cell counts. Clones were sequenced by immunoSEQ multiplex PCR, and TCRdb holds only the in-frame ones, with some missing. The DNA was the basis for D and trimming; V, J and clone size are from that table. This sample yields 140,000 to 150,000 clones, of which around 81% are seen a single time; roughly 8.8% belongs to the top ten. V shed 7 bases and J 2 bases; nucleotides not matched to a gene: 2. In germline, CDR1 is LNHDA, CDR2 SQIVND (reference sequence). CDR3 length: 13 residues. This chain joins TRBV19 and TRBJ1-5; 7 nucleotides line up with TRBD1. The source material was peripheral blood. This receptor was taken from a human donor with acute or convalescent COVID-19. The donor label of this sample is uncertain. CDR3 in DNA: TGTGCCAGTAAGGGGGCAGGCAATCAGCCCCAGCATTTT. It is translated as CASKGAGNQPQHF.